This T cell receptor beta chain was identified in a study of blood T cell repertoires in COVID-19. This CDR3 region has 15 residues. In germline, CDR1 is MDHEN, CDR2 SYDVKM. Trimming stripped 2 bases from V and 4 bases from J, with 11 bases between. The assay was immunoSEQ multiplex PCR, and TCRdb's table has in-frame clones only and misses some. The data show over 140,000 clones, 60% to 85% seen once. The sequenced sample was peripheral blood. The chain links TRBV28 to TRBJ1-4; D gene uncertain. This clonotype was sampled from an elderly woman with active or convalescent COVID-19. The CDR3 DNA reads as TGTGCCAGCAGTTTAACTCTAACCCATAATGAAAAACTGTTTTTT. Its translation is CASSLTLTHNEKLFF.